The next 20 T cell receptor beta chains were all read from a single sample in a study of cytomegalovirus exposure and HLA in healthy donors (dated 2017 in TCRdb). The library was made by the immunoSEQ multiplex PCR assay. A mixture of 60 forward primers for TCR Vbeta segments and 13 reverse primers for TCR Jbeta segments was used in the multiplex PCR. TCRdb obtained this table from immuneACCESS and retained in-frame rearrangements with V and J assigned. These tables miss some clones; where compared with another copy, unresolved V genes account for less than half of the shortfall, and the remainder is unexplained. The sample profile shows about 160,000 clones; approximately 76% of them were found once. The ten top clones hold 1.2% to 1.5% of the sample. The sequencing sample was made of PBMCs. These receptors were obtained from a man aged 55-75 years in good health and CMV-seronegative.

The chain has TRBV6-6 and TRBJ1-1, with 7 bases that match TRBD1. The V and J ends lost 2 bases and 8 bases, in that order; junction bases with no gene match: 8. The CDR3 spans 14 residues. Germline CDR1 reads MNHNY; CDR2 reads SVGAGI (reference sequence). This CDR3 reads CASSYDLEGAEAFF. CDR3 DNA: TGTGCCAGCAGTTACGATCTTGAGGGGGCAGAAGCTTTCTTT.

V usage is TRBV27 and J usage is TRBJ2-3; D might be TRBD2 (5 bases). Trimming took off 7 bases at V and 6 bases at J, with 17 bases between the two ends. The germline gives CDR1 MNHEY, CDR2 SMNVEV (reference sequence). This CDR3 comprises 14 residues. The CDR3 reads CASTSVVEGDTQYF. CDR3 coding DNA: TGTGCCAGCACCTCCGTGGTTGAGGGCGATACGCAGTATTTT.

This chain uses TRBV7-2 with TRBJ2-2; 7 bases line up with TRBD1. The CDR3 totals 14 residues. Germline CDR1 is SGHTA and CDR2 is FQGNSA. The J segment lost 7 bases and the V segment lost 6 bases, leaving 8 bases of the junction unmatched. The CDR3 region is CASSRQGAHGELFF. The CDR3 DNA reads TGTGCCAGCAGTCGACAGGGAGCTCACGGGGAGCTGTTTTTT.

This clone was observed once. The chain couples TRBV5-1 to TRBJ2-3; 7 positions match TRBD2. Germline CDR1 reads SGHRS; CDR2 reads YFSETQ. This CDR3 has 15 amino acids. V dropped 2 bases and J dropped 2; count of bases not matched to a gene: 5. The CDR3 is CASSFGGGITDTQYF. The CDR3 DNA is TGCGCCAGCAGCTTTGGCGGGGGAATCACAGATACGCAGTATTTT.

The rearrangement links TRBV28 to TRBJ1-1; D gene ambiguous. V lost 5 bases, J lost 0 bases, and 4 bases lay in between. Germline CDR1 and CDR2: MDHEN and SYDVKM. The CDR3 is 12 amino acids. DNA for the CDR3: TGTGCCAGCAGTCCCATGAACACTGAAGCTTTCTTT. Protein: CASSPMNTEAFF.

CDR3 protein: CASSPENGRLYNEQFF. The CDR3 coding sequence is TGTGCCAGCTCCCCCGAGAATGGAAGACTCTACAATGAGCAGTTCTTC. The chain recombines TRBV27 with TRBJ2-1; no firm D call. V was shortened by 8 bases and J by 3 bases, with 20 bases between the two germline ends. Germline-derived CDR1 and CDR2 are MNHEY and SMNVEV (reference sequence). The CDR3 contains 16 residues.

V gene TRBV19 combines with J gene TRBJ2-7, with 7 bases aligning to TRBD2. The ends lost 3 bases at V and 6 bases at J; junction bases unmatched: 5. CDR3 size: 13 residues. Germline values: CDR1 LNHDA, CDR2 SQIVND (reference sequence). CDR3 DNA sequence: TGTGCCAGTAGTATTGGGGGGGATCGCGAGCAGTACTTC. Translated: CASSIGGDREQYF.

The CDR3 reads CASSPRDNEQFF. In DNA form, the CDR3 reads TGTGCCAGCAGCCCGAGGGACAATGAGCAGTTCTTC. The V and J genes are TRBV7-9 and TRBJ2-1; TRBD2 is a possible D gene (5 bases). Germline CDR1 is SEHNR and CDR2 is FQNEAQ (reference sequence). V shed 5 bases and J shed 5 bases, with 7 bases lying between them. This CDR3 region has 12 residues.

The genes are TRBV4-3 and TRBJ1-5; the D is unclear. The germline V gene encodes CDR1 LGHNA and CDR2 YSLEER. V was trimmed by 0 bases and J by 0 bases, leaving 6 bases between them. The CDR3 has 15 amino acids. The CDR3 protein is CASSQDVYSNQPQHF. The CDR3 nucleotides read TGCGCCAGCAGCCAAGACGTATATAGCAATCAGCCCCAGCATTTT.

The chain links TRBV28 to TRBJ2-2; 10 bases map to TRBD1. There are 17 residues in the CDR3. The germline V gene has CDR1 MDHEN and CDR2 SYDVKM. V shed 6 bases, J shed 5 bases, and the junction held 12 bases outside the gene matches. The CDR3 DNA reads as TGTGCCAGCAGGGACCGGACCGGGACAGGGGAGACCGGGGAGCTGTTTTTT. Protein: CASRDRTGTGETGELFF. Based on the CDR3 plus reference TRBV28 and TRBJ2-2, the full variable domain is DVKVTQSSRYLVKRTGEKVFLECVQDMDHENMFWYRQDPGLGLRLIYFSYDVKMKEKGDIPEGYSVSREKKERFSLILESASTNQTSMYLCASRDRTGTGETGELFFGEGSRLTVL.

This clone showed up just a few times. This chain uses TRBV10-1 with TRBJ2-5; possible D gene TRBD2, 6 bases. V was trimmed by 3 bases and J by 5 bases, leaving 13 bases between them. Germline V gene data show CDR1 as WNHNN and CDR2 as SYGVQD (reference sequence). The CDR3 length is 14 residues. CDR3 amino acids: CASSDPGSAETQYF. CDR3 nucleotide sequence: TGCGCCAGCAGTGATCCCGGGAGCGCGGAGACCCAGTACTTC.

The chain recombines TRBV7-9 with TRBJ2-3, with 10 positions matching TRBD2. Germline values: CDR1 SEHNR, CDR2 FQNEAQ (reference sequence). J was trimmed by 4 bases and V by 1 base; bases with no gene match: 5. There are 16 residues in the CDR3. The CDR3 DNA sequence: TGTGCCAGCAGCTTAGATGTAGCGGGGGGTGCAGATACGCAGTATTTT. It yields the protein CASSLDVAGGADTQYF.

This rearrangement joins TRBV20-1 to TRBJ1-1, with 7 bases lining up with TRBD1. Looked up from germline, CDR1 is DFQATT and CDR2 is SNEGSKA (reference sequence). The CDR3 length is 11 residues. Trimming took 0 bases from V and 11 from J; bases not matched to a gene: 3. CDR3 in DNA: TGCAGTGCTAGAGAGGGACAGTCGGCTTTCTTT. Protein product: CSAREGQSAFF.

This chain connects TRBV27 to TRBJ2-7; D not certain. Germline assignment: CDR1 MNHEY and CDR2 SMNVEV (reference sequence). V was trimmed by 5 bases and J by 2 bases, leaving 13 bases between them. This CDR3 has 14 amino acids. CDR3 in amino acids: CASSDNVGPYEQYF. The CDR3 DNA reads TGTGCCAGCAGTGACAATGTGGGCCCCTACGAGCAGTACTTC.

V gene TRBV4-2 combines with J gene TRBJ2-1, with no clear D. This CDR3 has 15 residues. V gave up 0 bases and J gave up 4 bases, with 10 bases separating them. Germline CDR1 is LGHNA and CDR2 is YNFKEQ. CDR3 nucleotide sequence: TGTGCCAGCAGCCAAGATTTGTCCCAATACAATGAGCAGTTCTTC. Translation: CASSQDLSQYNEQFF.

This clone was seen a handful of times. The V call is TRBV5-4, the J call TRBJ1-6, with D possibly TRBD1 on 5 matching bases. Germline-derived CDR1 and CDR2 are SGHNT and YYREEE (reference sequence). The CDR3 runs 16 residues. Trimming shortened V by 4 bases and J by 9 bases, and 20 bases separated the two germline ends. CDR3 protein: CASSQAGFPYGSPLHF. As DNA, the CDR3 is TGTGCCAGCAGCCAGGCAGGGTTCCCATATGGTTCACCCCTCCACTTT. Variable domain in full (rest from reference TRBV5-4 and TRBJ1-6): ETGVTQSPTHLIKTRGQQVTLRCSSQSGHNTVSWYQQALGQGPQFIFQYYREEENGRGNFPPRFSGLQFPNYSSELNVNALELDDSALYLCASSQAGFPYGSPLHFGNGTRLTVT.

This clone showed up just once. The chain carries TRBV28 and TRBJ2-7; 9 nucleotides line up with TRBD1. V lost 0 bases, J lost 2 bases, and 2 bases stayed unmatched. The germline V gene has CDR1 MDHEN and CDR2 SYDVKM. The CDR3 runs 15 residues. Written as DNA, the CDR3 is TGTGCCAGCAGTTTATGGGACAGGGGCGCCTACGAGCAGTACTTC. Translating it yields CASSLWDRGAYEQYF.

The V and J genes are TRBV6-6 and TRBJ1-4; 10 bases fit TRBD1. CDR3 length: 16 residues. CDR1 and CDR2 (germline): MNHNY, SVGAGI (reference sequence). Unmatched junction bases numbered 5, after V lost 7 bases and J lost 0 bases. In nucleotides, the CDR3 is TGTGCCAGCAACCGACAGGGGGCCGCAACTAATGAAAAACTGTTTTTT. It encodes CASNRQGAATNEKLFF.

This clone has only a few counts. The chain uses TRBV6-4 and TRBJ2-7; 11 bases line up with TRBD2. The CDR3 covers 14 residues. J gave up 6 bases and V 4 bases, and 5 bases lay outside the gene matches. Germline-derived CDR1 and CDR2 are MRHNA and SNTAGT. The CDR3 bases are TGTGCCAGCAGTGTGCTAGCGGGGGGCACCGAGCAGTACTTC. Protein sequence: CASSVLAGGTEQYF.

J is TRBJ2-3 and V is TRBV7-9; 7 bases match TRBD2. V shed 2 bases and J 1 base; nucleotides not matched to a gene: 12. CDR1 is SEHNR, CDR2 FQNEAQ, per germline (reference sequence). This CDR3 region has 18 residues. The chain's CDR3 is CASSLLGEGFYGTDTQYF. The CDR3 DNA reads TGTGCCAGCAGCTTACTTGGGGAGGGATTCTATGGCACAGATACGCAGTATTTT.